The present TCR beta chain was sequenced within a study of cytomegalovirus exposure and HLA in healthy donors. In the PCR, 60 Vbeta and 13 Jbeta primers were used. Measured with immunoSEQ multiplex PCR; TCRdb has only the in-frame clones, and not every one. This table holds more than 95,000 clones, roughly four fifths found once. This clone has a handful of counts. The antigen is not known. Findings of the study overall: Sequence variants that were highly shared formed a cluster that was likely a sequencing artifact. Reported results showed that the classifier diagnosed cytomegalovirus status with high specificity and sensitivity.

The V gene lost 5 bases and the J gene lost 3 bases, with 8 bases spanning the gap. Germline assignment: CDR1 SGHDT and CDR2 YYEEEE. The CDR3 runs 12 residues. Sequencing input: PBMCs. The source is a woman in her forties or fifties in good health and CMV-seropositive. This sequence joins TRBV5-6 and TRBJ1-2; the D is unclear. The CDR3: CASRRDDYGYTF. The CDR3 nucleotides read TGTGCCAGCAGGAGGGATGACTATGGCTACACCTTC.